This TCR beta chain was retrieved from a study of blood T cell repertoires in COVID-19. On the study more broadly: Spain, Italy and the United States supplied samples that represented acute and convalescent COVID-19. In each case, the material was cDNA or gDNA derived from T cells, B-cell-depleted T cells, or PBMCs.

Trimming cost V 0 bases and J 0 bases, with 15 bases left between them. Per germline, CDR1 MGHRA and CDR2 YSYEKL. The CDR3 is 18 amino acids. Per the original data handling: Amplification with reference gene primers provided the estimates of nucleated cell counts. Profiled with immunoSEQ multiplex PCR; TCRdb holds only in-frame clones, not every one. V and J calls and clone size are as listed in that table; D and trimming were resolved from the DNA. The sample lists about 58,000 clones; around nine tenths were seen once. This clonotype was obtained from a woman aged 45 to 65 with active or convalescent COVID-19. The chain has TRBV4-1 and TRBJ2-1; D not certain. Input material: peripheral blood. The CDR3 nucleotides are TGCGCCAGCAGCCAAGATCTTGTTGCAGGCCCCTCCTACAATGAGCAGTTCTTC. It encodes CASSQDLVAGPSYNEQFF.